This TCR beta chain was captured by sequencing in a study of vaccination and CD4 T cells after COVID-19. On the study more broadly: Six male and four female convalescents took part, two of them Hispanic.

In this sample, this clonotype turned up once. Antigen unknown. The assay that was used to sequence DNA from cultured CD4+ T cells was the Oncomine TCR Beta short-read assay. TCRdb processed the PCR reads anew with MiXCR; each CDR3 protein has one entry. The repertoire holds fewer than 20,000 distinct CDR3 sequences, with approximately 73% as singletons. Treatment noted: approximately nine-day PBMC culture with coronavirus spike peptide pools or control peptides (ViraFEST assay). Spanning March to December 2020, the positive PCR dates came before US Alpha, Beta and Delta variants. This CDR3 is 14 amino acids long.

The source is a human donor who had recovered from COVID-19. This chain links TRBV21-1 with TRBJ2-1. TRBV21-1 is described as a pseudogene. The sequenced material came from CD4+ T cells from blood, cultured in vitro. The CDR3 is CASSKGYEAGEQFF. The CDR3 DNA sequence: TGTGCCAGCAGCAAAGGATACGAGGCAGGTGAGCAGTTCTTC.